This T cell receptor beta chain was identified in a study of T cell changes during pregnancy in multiple sclerosis. TCRdb keeps only in-frame clones here, not all; method: immunoSEQ multiplex PCR. The sample has some 48,000 clones; just under 95% are singletons. The CDR3 totals 11 residues. Germline CDR1 is MNHNS and CDR2 is SASEGT. The germline V and J ends were trimmed by 3 bases and 11 bases, with 7 bases remaining between them. The receptor was derived from a female donor with multiple sclerosis, enrolled in a pregnancy study. This specimen consisted of CD8+ T cells from peripheral blood mononuclear cells, obtained in the first trimester of pregnancy. This sequence joins TRBV6-1 and TRBJ1-4; no definite D call. The CDR3 DNA follows: TGTGCCAGCAGTGATGCTCAGAAACTGTTTTTT. Protein product: CASSDAQKLFF.